The sequence of this T cell receptor (beta chain) was determined in a study of T-cell memory formation after mild COVID-19. Looking at the study overall: Largely, TCR clusters stayed within a single donor.

V shed 0 bases and J shed 2 bases, with 10 bases lying between them. Germline loops: CDR1 SGHKS, CDR2 YYEKEE (reference sequence). The CDR3 is 15 amino acids. TCRdb itself ran the 5' RACE reads through MiXCR, one entry per CDR3 protein. The repertoire has fewer than 700,000 distinct CDR3 sequences, roughly 20% of them found once; the top ten carry roughly 8.1%. Sequencing used PBMCs or a T cell subset sorted from them (not recorded which). This receptor was obtained from an adult woman who had mild COVID-19 (a few samples of this study predate the infection). Cell type and time point are not known. The chain carries TRBV5-5 and TRBJ2-3; D uncertain. The CDR3 sequence: CASSLVRPPTDTQYF. DNA of the CDR3: TGTGCCAGCAGCTTGGTCAGGCCTCCCACAGATACGCAGTATTTT.